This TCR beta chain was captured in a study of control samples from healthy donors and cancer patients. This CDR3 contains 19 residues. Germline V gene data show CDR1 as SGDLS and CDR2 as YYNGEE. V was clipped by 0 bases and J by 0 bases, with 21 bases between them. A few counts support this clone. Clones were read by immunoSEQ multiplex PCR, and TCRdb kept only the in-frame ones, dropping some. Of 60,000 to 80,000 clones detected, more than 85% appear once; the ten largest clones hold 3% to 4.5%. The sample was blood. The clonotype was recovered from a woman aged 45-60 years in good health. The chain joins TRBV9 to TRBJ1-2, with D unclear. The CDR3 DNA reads TGTGCCAGCAGCGTAGGCCTGGGGATGAATCCGATCACTAACTATGGCTACACCTTC. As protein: CASSVGLGMNPITNYGYTF.